These T cell receptor beta chains were read from a single sample in a study of blood T cells in healthy people across ages. TCRdb reprocessed the 5' RACE reads via MiXCR and lists one record per CDR3 protein. The sample records approximately 880,000 distinct CDR3 sequences, about 48% being singletons. Sequences were obtained from blood. The receptors derive from a man aged 25-45 years in good health. Each CDR3 is given with its conserved first and last residue. D genes are given only for firm matches. Size values are once, few and many counts, or a class for expanded clones, and some rows have none.

cdr3_nt	cdr3_aa	j_call	v_call	d_call	clone_size	cdr3_length
TGTGCCAGCAGTCAGCCGGGCCCCACAGATACGCAGTATTTT	CASSQPGPTDTQYF	TRBJ2-3	TRBV28	.	few	14
TGCGCCAGCAGCCAAGATAGCCGGCGGAACTTCTATGGCTACACCTTC	CASSQDSRRNFYGYTF	TRBJ1-2	TRBV4-1	.	few	16
TGCGCCAGCAGCTTGGCAGGACAGGGAGGCACAGATACGCAGTATTTT	CASSLAGQGGTDTQYF	TRBJ2-3	TRBV5-1	TRBD1	few	16
TGTGCCAGCAGTTTAGCAGGGGCGCTCGATGAGCAGTTCTTC	CASSLAGALDEQFF	TRBJ2-1	TRBV27	.	.	14
TGCAGTGCTAGTTCGCCAGCGGGAATGGATGAGCAGTTCTTC	CSASSPAGMDEQFF	TRBJ2-1	TRBV20-1	TRBD2	.	14
TGTGCCAGCAGCCAAGACTACGATGTCGGGGATACGCAGTATTTT	CASSQDYDVGDTQYF	TRBJ2-3	TRBV4-2	.	few	15
TGTGCCAGCAGGACAGGGGGCGGAAAACTGTTTTTT	CASRTGGGKLFF	TRBJ1-4	TRBV27	TRBD1	once	12
TGTGCCAGCAGTTCCCTGACTAGCGGGGCCCTTGGAGATGAGCAGTTCTTC	CASSSLTSGALGDEQFF	TRBJ2-1	TRBV28	TRBD2	.	17
TGTGCCAGCTCACCACCGTCGGAGGGAGCATCAGAGACCCAGTACTTC	CASSPPSEGASETQYF	TRBJ2-5	TRBV18	.	.	16
TGCGCCAGCAGCTTGGCCGACCACAGGGAGCAGTACTTC	CASSLADHREQYF	TRBJ2-5	TRBV5-1	.	.	13
TGTGCCACCAGTGAAGGGACAGGAGTGGGAGAGACCCAGTACTTC	CATSEGTGVGETQYF	TRBJ2-5	TRBV24-1	TRBD1	few	15
TGTGCCAGCAGCTTAGAGCGGGAGGAGCAGTTCTTC	CASSLEREEQFF	TRBJ2-1	TRBV7-9	TRBD2	.	12
TGCGCCAGCAGTGCGGACAGACGCGGGGCCCAGTACTTC	CASSADRRGAQYF	TRBJ2-7	TRBV5-1	.	.	13
TGCAGGGCTGAGGGACAGGTGTATTTTGAGCAGTTCTTC	CRAEGQVYFEQFF	TRBJ2-1	TRBV20-1	TRBD1	.	13
TGTGCCAGCACCGAAACCCCGGGACAGGGTGGGTCTAACTATGGCTACACCTTC	CASTETPGQGGSNYGYTF	TRBJ1-2	TRBV12-3/TRBV12-4	TRBD1	.	18
TGTGCCAGCAGTTTGGAGGGCGTCTCCAATCAGCCCCAGCATTTT	CASSLEGVSNQPQHF	TRBJ1-5	TRBV5-1	.	.	15
TGCGCCAGCAGCTTATCCACACAGGGGGCCTACAATGAGCAGTACTTC	CASSLSTQGAYNEQYF	TRBJ2-7	TRBV5-1	TRBD1	once	16
TGTGCCAGCAGCACGGGGGCCACTGAAGCTTTCTTT	CASSTGATEAFF	TRBJ1-1	TRBV7-2	.	.	12
TGTGCCAGCAGCACTAATTCCGGCTACACCTTC	CASSTNSGYTF	TRBJ1-2	TRBV28	.	few	11
TGCAGCGCGCGAGGAGAGGGGAACTCCTACGAGCAGTACTTC	CSARGEGNSYEQYF	TRBJ2-7	TRBV29-1	.	few	14
TGTGCCAGCAGTCCCGGGACAGGGTTAGGGGGCTACACCTTC	CASSPGTGLGGYTF	TRBJ1-2	TRBV27	TRBD1	few	14
TGTGCCAGCGGAACAGGGTCCGCCAAAAACATTCAGTACTTC	CASGTGSAKNIQYF	TRBJ2-4	TRBV6-2/TRBV6-3	.	few	14
TGTGCCAGCAGTTATAACCCGGGCGGAAAGCAGTTCTTC	CASSYNPGGKQFF	TRBJ2-1	TRBV6-2/TRBV6-3	.	few	13
TGCAGTGCTAGTAAGGGGGCAGACTACAATGAGCAGTTCTTC	CSASKGADYNEQFF	TRBJ2-1	TRBV20-1	TRBD1	.	14
TGTGCCAGCACCCCGGGACAGTATCAGCCCCAGCATTTT	CASTPGQYQPQHF	TRBJ1-5	TRBV12-3/TRBV12-4	TRBD1	.	13
TGCGCCAGCAGCCCCCTTTGGGTCCTCCAAGAGACCCAGTACTTC	CASSPLWVLQETQYF	TRBJ2-5	TRBV5-1	.	.	15
TGCGCCAGCAGCCAAGAGCACCTCTATGGCTACACCTTC	CASSQEHLYGYTF	TRBJ1-2	TRBV4-3	.	.	13
TGTGCCAGCAGGAGCCCCCGGATAGATACGCAGTATTTT	CASRSPRIDTQYF	TRBJ2-3	TRBV6-5	.	.	13
TGTGCCAGCAGCTTAGATCCAGGGGTGGGCACTGAAGCTTTCTTT	CASSLDPGVGTEAFF	TRBJ1-1	TRBV7-2	.	.	15
TGTGCCAGCAGCCGTAATCCGGGACAGGGATACTCCTACGAGCAGTACTTC	CASSRNPGQGYSYEQYF	TRBJ2-7	TRBV27	TRBD1	.	17
TGTGCCACCAGCAGAGATGGACAGCTCACAGATACGCAGTATTTT	CATSRDGQLTDTQYF	TRBJ2-3	TRBV15	.	once	15
TGTGCCAGCAGCCAAGATCGGGCAGGGGAAAATGAAAAACTGTTTTTT	CASSQDRAGENEKLFF	TRBJ1-4	TRBV3-1	.	.	16
TGTGCCAGCAGCCGGGACTCTAATTACGCGCAGTACTTC	CASSRDSNYAQYF	TRBJ2-5	TRBV6-2/TRBV6-3	.	.	13
TGTGCCAGCAGCCCAAGGGCCCGGGATTACGATACAGATACGCAGTATTTT	CASSPRARDYDTDTQYF	TRBJ2-3	TRBV7-9	.	.	17
TGTGCCAGCAGCGTAGCACGGGGGCGTAGCTCCTACAATGAGCAGTTCTTC	CASSVARGRSSYNEQFF	TRBJ2-1	TRBV9	.	once	17
TGTGCCACCGCGGAGTTAGCGGGGGGTAACACAGATACGCAGTATTTT	CATAELAGGNTDTQYF	TRBJ2-3	TRBV6-1	TRBD2	.	16
TGTGCCAGCAGCCCCAGCGGGACAGGGCAGAATGAAAAACTGTTTTTT	CASSPSGTGQNEKLFF	TRBJ1-4	TRBV9	TRBD1	.	16
TGTGCCAGTATGACCACCGGGACAGGGTTTATTTCCGAGCAGTACTTC	CASMTTGTGFISEQYF	TRBJ2-7	TRBV27	TRBD1	.	16
TGTGCCACCAGAAGGGGAGGTCCCTCCTACGAGCAGTACTTC	CATRRGGPSYEQYF	TRBJ2-7	TRBV15	.	.	14
TGCGCCAGCATCCAAGCACAGGGCCATGGCTACACCTTC	CASIQAQGHGYTF	TRBJ1-2	TRBV4-1	.	.	13